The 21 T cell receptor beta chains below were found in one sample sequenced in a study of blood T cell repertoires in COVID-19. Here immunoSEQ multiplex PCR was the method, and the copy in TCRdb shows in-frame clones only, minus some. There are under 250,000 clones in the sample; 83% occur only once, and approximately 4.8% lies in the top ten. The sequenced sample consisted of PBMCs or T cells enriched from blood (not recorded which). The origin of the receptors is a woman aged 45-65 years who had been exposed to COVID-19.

In DNA form, the CDR3 reads TGTGCCATCAGTGATCAAGGACAGGGGAAGAACTATGGCTACACCTTC. Amino acids: CAISDQGQGKNYGYTF. The rearrangement uses TRBV10-3 and TRBJ1-2; 9 nucleotides agree with TRBD1. Trimming cost V 3 bases and J 2 bases; bases outside gene matches: 7. Germline V lookup: CDR1 ENHRY, CDR2 SYGVKD. The CDR3 covers 16 residues.

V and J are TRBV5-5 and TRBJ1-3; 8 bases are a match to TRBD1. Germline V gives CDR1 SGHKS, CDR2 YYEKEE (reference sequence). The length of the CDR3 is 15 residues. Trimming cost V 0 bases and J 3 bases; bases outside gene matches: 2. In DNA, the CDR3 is TGTGCCAGCAGCTTGGCGACAGGGGATGGAAACACCATATATTTT. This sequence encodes CASSLATGDGNTIYF.

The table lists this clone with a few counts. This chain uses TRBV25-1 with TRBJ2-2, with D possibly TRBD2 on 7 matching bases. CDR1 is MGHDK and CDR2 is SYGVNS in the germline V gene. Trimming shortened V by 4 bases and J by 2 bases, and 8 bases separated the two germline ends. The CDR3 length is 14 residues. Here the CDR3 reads CASSAGGNTGELFF. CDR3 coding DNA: TGTGCCAGCAGTGCGGGGGGCAACACCGGGGAGCTGTTTTTT.

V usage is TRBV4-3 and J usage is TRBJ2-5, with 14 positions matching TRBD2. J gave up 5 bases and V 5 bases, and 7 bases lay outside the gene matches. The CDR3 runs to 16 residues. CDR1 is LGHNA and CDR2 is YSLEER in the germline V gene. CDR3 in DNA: TGCGCCAGCAGCGTGGGACTAGCGGGGGCGGAGGAGACCCAGTACTTC. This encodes CASSVGLAGAEETQYF.

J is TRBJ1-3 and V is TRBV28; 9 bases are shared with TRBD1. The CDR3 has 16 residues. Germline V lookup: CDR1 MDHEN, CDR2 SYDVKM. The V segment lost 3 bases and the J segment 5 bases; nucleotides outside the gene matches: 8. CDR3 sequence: CASSFLPGTGRNTIYF. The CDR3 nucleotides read TGTGCCAGCAGTTTCCTGCCCGGGACAGGGAGAAACACCATATATTTT.

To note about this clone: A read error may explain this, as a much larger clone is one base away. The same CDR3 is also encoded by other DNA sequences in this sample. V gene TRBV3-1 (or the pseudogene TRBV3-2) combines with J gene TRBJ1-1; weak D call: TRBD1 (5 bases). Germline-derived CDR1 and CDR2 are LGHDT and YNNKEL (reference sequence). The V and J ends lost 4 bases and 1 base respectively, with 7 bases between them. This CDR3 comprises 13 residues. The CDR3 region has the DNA TGTGCCAGCAGCCCTACAGGGAACACTGAAGCTTTCTTT. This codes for CASSPTGNTEAFF.

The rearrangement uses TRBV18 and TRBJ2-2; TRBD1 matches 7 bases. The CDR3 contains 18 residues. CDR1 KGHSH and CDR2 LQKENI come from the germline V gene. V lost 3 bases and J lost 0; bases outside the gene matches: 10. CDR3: CASSPQATGWANTGELFF. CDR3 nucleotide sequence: TGTGCCAGCTCACCGCAGGCGACAGGGTGGGCGAACACCGGGGAGCTGTTTTTT.

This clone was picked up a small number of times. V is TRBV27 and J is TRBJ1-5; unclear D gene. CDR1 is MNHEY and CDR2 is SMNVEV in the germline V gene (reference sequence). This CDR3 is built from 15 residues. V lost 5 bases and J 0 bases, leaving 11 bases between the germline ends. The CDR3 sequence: CASSDRGNSNQPQHF. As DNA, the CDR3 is TGTGCCAGCAGTGACCGGGGTAATAGCAATCAGCCCCAGCATTTT.

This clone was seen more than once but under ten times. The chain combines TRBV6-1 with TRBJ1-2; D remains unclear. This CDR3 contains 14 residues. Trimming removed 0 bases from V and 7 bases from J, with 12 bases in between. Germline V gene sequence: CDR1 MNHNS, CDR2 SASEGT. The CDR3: CASSEAGGTTGYTF. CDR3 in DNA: TGTGCCAGCAGTGAAGCTGGCGGAACGACTGGCTACACCTTC.

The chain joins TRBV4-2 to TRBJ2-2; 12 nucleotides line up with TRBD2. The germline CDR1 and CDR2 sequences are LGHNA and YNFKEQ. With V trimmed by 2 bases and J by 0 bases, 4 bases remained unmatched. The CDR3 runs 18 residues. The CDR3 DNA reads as TGTGCCAGCAGCCAATGGACTAGCGGGGCCTCGAACACCGGGGAGCTGTTTTTT. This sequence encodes CASSQWTSGASNTGELFF.

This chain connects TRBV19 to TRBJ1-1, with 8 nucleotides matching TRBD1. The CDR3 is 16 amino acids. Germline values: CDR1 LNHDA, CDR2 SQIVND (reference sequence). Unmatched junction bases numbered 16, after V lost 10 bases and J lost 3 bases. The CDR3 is CATSSPRTGGDTEAFF. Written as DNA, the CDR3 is TGTGCCACCTCGTCCCCTCGAACAGGGGGAGACACTGAAGCTTTCTTT.

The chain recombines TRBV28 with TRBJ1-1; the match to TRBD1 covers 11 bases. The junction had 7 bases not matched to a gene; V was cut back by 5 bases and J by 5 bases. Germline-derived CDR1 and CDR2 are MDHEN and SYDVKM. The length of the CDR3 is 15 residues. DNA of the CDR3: TGTGCCAGCAGTCCTCCCGGGACAGGGGGAACTGAAGCTTTCTTT. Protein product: CASSPPGTGGTEAFF. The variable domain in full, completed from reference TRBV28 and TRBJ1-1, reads DVKVTQSSRYLVKRTGEKVFLECVQDMDHENMFWYRQDPGLGLRLIYFSYDVKMKEKGDIPEGYSVSREKKERFSLILESASTNQTSMYLCASSPPGTGGTEAFFGQGTRLTVV.

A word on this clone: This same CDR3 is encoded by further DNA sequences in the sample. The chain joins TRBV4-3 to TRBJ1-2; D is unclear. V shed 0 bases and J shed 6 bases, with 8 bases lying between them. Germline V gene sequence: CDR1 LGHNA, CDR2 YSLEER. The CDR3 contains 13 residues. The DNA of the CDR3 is TGCGCCAGCAGCCAAGAGGGTGAGGATGGCTACACCTTC. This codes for CASSQEGEDGYTF.

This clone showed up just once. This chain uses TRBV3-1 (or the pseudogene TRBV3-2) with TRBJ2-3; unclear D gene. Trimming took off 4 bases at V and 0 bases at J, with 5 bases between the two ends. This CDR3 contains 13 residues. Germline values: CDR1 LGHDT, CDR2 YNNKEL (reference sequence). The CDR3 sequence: CASSRASTDTQYF. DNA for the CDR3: TGTGCCAGCAGCCGCGCTAGCACAGATACGCAGTATTTT.

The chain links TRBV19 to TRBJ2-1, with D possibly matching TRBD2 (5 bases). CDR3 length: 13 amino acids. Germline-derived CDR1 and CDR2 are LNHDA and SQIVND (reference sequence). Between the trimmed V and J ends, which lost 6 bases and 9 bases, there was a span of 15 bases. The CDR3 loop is CASRSGRAAEQFF. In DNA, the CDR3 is TGTGCCAGTAGGTCCGGGCGGGCAGCTGAGCAGTTCTTC.

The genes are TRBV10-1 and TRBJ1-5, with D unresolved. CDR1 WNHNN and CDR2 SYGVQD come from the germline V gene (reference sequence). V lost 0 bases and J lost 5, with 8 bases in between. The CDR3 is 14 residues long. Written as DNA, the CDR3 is TGCGCCAGCAGTGAGTCGGGTGACTATCAGCCCCAGCATTTT. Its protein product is CASSESGDYQPQHF.

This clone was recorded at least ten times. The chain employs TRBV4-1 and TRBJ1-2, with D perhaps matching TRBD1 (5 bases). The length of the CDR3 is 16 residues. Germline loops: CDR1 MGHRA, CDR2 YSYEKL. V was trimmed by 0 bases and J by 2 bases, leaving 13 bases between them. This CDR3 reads CASSQDPGLGNYGYTF. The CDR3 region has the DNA TGCGCCAGCAGCCAAGATCCAGGGTTGGGGAACTATGGCTACACCTTC.

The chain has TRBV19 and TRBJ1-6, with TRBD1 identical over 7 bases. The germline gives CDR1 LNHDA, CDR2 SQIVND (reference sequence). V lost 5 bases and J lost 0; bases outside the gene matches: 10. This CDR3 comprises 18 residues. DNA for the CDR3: TGTGCCAGTAGTCATCTCTTAGGGGGCAGCTCCTATAATTCACCCCTCCACTTT. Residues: CASSHLLGGSSYNSPLHF. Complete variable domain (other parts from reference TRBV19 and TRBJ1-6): DGGITQSPKYLFRKEGQNVTLSCEQNLNHDAMYWYRQDPGQGLRLIYYSQIVNDFQKGDIAEGYSVSREKKESFPLTVTSAQKNPTAFYLCASSHLLGGSSYNSPLHFGNGTRLTVT.

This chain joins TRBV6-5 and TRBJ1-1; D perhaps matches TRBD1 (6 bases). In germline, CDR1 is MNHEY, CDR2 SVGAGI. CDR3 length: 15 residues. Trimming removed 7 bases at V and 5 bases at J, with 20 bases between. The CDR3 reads CASNTEGGARTEAFF. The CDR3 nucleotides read TGTGCCAGCAACACCGAGGGGGGGGCTCGGACTGAAGCTTTCTTT.

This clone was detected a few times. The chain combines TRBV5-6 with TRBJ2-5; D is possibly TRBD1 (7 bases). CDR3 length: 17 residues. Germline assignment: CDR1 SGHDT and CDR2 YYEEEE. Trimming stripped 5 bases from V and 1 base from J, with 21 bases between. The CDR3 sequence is CASSRRGFGSGQETQYF. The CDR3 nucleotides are TGTGCCAGCAGTCGCAGGGGGTTTGGTAGCGGCCAAGAGACCCAGTACTTC.

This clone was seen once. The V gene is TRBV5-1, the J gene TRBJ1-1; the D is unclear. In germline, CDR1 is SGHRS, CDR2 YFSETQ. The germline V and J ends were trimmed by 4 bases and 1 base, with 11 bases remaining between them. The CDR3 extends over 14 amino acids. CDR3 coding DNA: TGCGCCAGCAGCGAGGCCCTCCCGAACACTGAAGCTTTCTTT. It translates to CASSEALPNTEAFF.